This record covers a single T cell receptor (beta chain). Its antigen target is currently unknown. Base-call qualities are not available, and no considerably larger clone is one nucleotide away. This sample was taken from a study of patients and donors after allogeneic stem cell transplantation (dated by TCRdb to the early 2020s). Library generation was performed with RT-PCR. The sample was run on a NextSeq 550. TCRdb reworked the public reads: Q25 trimming with fastp, MiXCR clone assembly, productive beta chains retained. Each CDR3 protein appears once, grouped with its most common genes and DNA. This sample is represented by approximately 150,000 distinct CDR3 sequences; 30% of them were singletons. The biggest ten clones account for about 3% of the sample. Looking up the germline V gene yields CDR1 SGDLS and CDR2 YYNGEE. There are 15 amino acids in the CDR3, from cysteine to phenylalanine inclusive. The read is trimmed to its CDR3 DNA, 45 bases read in frame from base 1. Germline trimming: 3 bases from V, 0 bases from J; junction bases outside gene matches: 3.

The sample consisted of blood, either unsorted or a sorted T cell fraction (not recorded which). This sequence was found in a human donor who was either an allogeneic HSCT recipient or a stem cell or donor lymphocyte infusion donor (not recorded which). It is not recorded whose cells these are; they may come from a transplant donor. The rearranged segments are TRBV9 and TRBJ2-3, and 8 junctional nucleotides match TRBD2. The nucleotide sequence reads TGTGCCAGCAGCGATAGCGGGACTAGCACAGATACGCAGTATTTT. Translated, it gives CASSDSGTSTDTQYF.